This paragraph reports one TCR beta chain. No antigen is known for it. This specimen belongs to a study of T cells in Graves' hyperthyroidism and ophthalmopathy. Study context: Peripheral blood was obtained at initial diagnosis, preceding any treatment. Findings and caveats of the study: Blood also contained most expanded thyroid clonotypes above 0.001.

The ends lost 1 base at V and 2 bases at J; junction bases unmatched: 7. The CDR3 has 16 residues. Per the germline V gene, CDR1 is MGHRA and CDR2 is YSYEKL. The investigators amplified TCR beta CDR3 regions from RNA transcripts. During a first-round RT-PCR of the TCR CDR3, the HTBI primer set was used. TCRdb used MiXCR to reprocess the multiplex PCR reads, holding one entry per CDR3 protein. The sample yields some 740,000 distinct CDR3 sequences, 12% to 15% seen once. V and J are TRBV4-1 and TRBJ2-7; 8 positions match TRBD2. This TCR derives from a woman under 30 with Graves' hyperthyroidism. Specimen: blood. The DNA for the CDR3 is TGCGCCAGCAGCCAAGTTAGGACTAGCTCTACCTACGAGCAGTACTTC. Protein: CASSQVRTSSTYEQYF.